These 26 T cell receptor beta chains came from one sample sequenced in a study of T cells expressing NK-cell markers. TCRdb reprocessed the 5' RACE reads and keeps a single row for each CDR3 protein, giving no DNA. Its clone listing holds about 410,000 distinct CDR3 sequences. The sample taken for sequencing was blood T cells: a sorted CD56 or NKG2C T cell subset, CD4+ or CD8+ T cells, or bulk PBMC T cells (not recorded which). These receptors originate from a woman aged 45-59 years in good health.

The chain combines TRBV5-6 with TRBJ1-5. Germline V gives CDR1 SGHDT, CDR2 YYEEEE. The CDR3 runs to 12 residues. The CDR3 here is CASSKGFQPQHF.

The chain links TRBV29-1 to TRBJ2-1; TCRdb returns TRBD1, unconfirmable since there is no DNA. Looked up from germline, CDR1 is SQVTM and CDR2 is ANQGSEA. The length of the CDR3 is 15 residues. This CDR3 is CSAGTGASSYNEQFF.

The V call is TRBV18, the J call TRBJ2-1. This CDR3 is built from 16 residues. Germline assignment: CDR1 KGHSH and CDR2 LQKENI. CDR3 protein: CASSPRSDLGIREQFF. The complete variable domain, with remaining parts taken from reference TRBV18 and TRBJ2-1, reads NAGVMQNPRHLVRRRGQEARLRCSPMKGHSHVYWYRQLPEEGLKFMVYLQKENIIDESGMPKERFSAEFPKEGPSILRIQQVVRGDSAAYFCASSPRSDLGIREQFFGPGTRLTVL.

V usage is TRBV7-9 and J usage is TRBJ2-1; TCRdb lists TRBD2, though no DNA is available to test this call. Germline V gives CDR1 SEHNR, CDR2 FQNEAQ (reference sequence). CDR3 length equals 14 residues. The CDR3 sequence is CASSYRLAGNEQFF.

This chain uses TRBV20-1 with TRBJ2-5. Germline CDR1 DFQATT, CDR2 SNEGSKA (reference sequence). The CDR3 totals 13 residues. The CDR3 sequence is CSAEAGSVETQYF.

This sequence joins TRBV3-1 and TRBJ2-5; as DNA is missing, the TRBD1 call by TCRdb cannot be tested. The CDR3 has 12 amino acids. Germline CDR1 and CDR2: LGHDT and YNNKEL (reference sequence). The CDR3 here is CASSQAGKTQYF.

The chain carries TRBV3-1 and TRBJ2-5; TCRdb designates TRBD1, a call that cannot be tested without DNA. Germline assignment: CDR1 LGHDT and CDR2 YNNKEL (reference sequence). The CDR3 is 15 amino acids. CDR3 in amino acids: CASSQVGTGLETQYF.

The chain combines TRBV28 with TRBJ2-4. Germline V gene sequence: CDR1 MDHEN, CDR2 SYDVKM. There are 14 residues in the CDR3. Here the CDR3 reads CASSLDQTKNIQYF.

This sequence joins TRBV21-1 and TRBJ2-3. TRBV21-1 counts as a pseudogene. The CDR3 runs to 11 residues. CDR3 region: CASLSADTQYF.

The CDR3 sequence: CASSSAWTGDTGELFF. This chain links TRBV5-5 with TRBJ2-2; TCRdb outputs TRBD1, but without DNA this stays unchecked. CDR1 is SGHKS and CDR2 is YYEKEE in the germline V gene (reference sequence). This CDR3 comprises 16 residues.

V gene TRBV12-2 combines with J gene TRBJ2-6. TRBV12-2 is a documented pseudogene. This CDR3 is built from 15 residues. CDR3 sequence reads: CASRLGGSGANVLTF.

The genes are TRBV11-3 and TRBJ2-1; TCRdb names TRBD1, which stays unverified in the absence of DNA. CDR3 size: 20 residues. Germline V gene sequence: CDR1 SGHNT, CDR2 YENEEA. This CDR3 reads CASSLGLWAGSSSSYNEQFF.

The V call is TRBV3-1, the J call TRBJ2-5; TCRdb selects TRBD2, and the lack of DNA leaves this call unchecked. Germline V lookup: CDR1 LGHDT, CDR2 YNNKEL (reference sequence). The CDR3 has 15 amino acids. CDR3 in amino acids: CASSREGLGGETQYF.

CDR3 residues: CASSLDGGLYEQYF. The V gene is TRBV27, the J gene TRBJ2-7; TCRdb's D gene call, TRBD1, goes unchecked for lack of DNA. The length of the CDR3 is 14 residues. Per the germline V gene, CDR1 is MNHEY and CDR2 is SMNVEV (reference sequence).

V gene TRBV24-1 combines with J gene TRBJ2-2; the TRBD2 assignment by TCRdb is unverifiable without DNA. The CDR3 has 15 residues. The V gene's germline CDR1 is KGHDR and CDR2 SFDVKD. The CDR3 is CATSEAGTYTGELFF.

This chain connects TRBV29-1 to TRBJ2-7; TCRdb selects TRBD1, and the lack of DNA leaves this call unchecked. The CDR3 has 15 residues. Germline V gene lookup returns CDR1 SQVTM and CDR2 ANQGSEA. The CDR3: CSVGDRAKTAYEQYF.

The CDR3 here is CAWSVRRTTDTQYF. The chain employs TRBV30 and TRBJ2-3. The CDR3 spans 14 residues. Germline CDR1 GTSNPN, CDR2 SVGIG (reference sequence).

The chain is built from TRBV5-5 and TRBJ2-1; as DNA is missing, the TRBD2 call by TCRdb cannot be tested. The length of the CDR3 is 16 residues. Germline V lookup: CDR1 SGHKS, CDR2 YYEKEE (reference sequence). Here the CDR3 reads CASSLRVAVSFNEQFF.

The V call is TRBV6-2 or TRBV6-3, the J call TRBJ1-5. The germline gives CDR1 MNHEY, CDR2 SVGEGT. The CDR3 spans 12 residues. CDR3 amino acids: CASSLVLQPQHF.

The chain is built from TRBV20-1 and TRBJ2-1; TCRdb selects TRBD2, and the lack of DNA leaves this call unchecked. This CDR3 region has 16 residues. CDR1 and CDR2 from the germline V gene are DFQATT and SNEGSKA (reference sequence). The CDR3 loop reads CSARVSEGLRYNEQFF.

The chain has TRBV2 and TRBJ2-1; absent DNA, TCRdb's TRBD2 call cannot be checked. CDR1 and CDR2 (germline): SNHLY, FYNNEI. This CDR3 is built from 14 residues. CDR3 in amino acids: CARAGGLSYNEQFF. Variable domain in full (rest from reference TRBV2 and TRBJ2-1): EPEVTQTPSHQVTQMGQEVILRCVPISNHLYFYWYRQILGQKVEFLVSFYNNEISEKSEIFDDQFSVERPDGSNFTLKIRSTKLEDSAMYFCARAGGLSYNEQFFGPGTRLTVL.

V and J are TRBV9 and TRBJ2-1; TCRdb gives TRBD1 as the D gene, but with no DNA this cannot be confirmed. The CDR3 runs 15 residues. The germline CDR1 and CDR2 sequences are SGDLS and YYNGEE. CDR3 in amino acids: CASSVAGVPHNEQFF.

The chain couples TRBV5-8 to TRBJ1-2. The CDR3 is 11 residues long. Germline V CDR1 and CDR2: SGHTS, YDEGEE. CDR3 in amino acids: CASSLGPSYTF.

The J gene is TRBJ2-1, the V gene TRBV7-2; the TCRdb D gene call, TRBD2, has no DNA to confirm it. The CDR3 has 15 amino acids. From germline, CDR1 is SGHTA and CDR2 FQGNSA. The CDR3 protein is CASSPVSGRSDEQFF. Combining the CDR3 with reference TRBV7-2 and TRBJ2-1 gives the whole variable domain GAGVSQSPSNKVTEKGKDVELRCDPISGHTALYWYRQSLGQGLEFLIYFQGNSAPDKSGLPSDRFSAERTGGSVSTLTIQRTQQEDSAVYLCASSPVSGRSDEQFFGPGTRLTVL.

Here the CDR3 reads CASMMGPNEKLFF. The chain links TRBV5-1 to TRBJ1-4; the TRBD1 assignment by TCRdb is unverifiable without DNA. The length of the CDR3 is 13 residues. The germline CDR1 and CDR2 sequences are SGHRS and YFSETQ. The variable domain in full, with the rest retrieved from reference TRBV5-1 and TRBJ1-4, is KAGVTQTPRYLIKTRGQQVTLSCSPISGHRSVSWYQQTPGQGLQFLFEYFSETQRNKGNFPGRFSGRQFSNSRSEMNVSTLELGDSALYLCASMMGPNEKLFFGSGTQLSVL.

The V and J genes are TRBV10-1 and TRBJ1-3. The CDR3 loop spans 15 amino acids. Germline V lookup: CDR1 WNHNN, CDR2 SYGVQD (reference sequence). CDR3: CASSEDFLSGNTIYF.